Listed here are 3 T cell receptor beta chains from one sample, sequenced in a study of shared clonotypes between healthy human individuals. Clones were read by immunoSEQ multiplex PCR, and TCRdb kept only the in-frame ones, dropping some. The repertoire has some 120,000 clones, around 65% of them found once; the top ten carry about a quarter. Sequencing used memory CD8+ T cells sorted from blood. Subset meaning: CD45RO+ cells pooled with CCR7-negative TemRA cells. These receptors all come from a woman in her 30s in good health.

The rearrangement uses TRBV9 and TRBJ2-7, with TRBD2 identical over 13 bases. The ends lost 3 bases at V and 5 bases at J; junction bases unmatched: 5. Germline CDR1 and CDR2: SGDLS and YYNGEE. The CDR3 is 15 amino acids. The CDR3 DNA reads as TGTGCCAGCAGCGAGGGACTAGCGGGACTCGACGAGCAGTACTTC. Its translation: CASSEGLAGLDEQYF. Supplemented by reference TRBV9 and TRBJ2-7, the full variable domain reads DSGVTQTPKHLITATGQRVTLRCSPRSGDLSVYWYQQSLDQGLQFLIQYYNGEERAKGNILERFSAQQFPDLHSELNLSSLELGDSALYFCASSEGLAGLDEQYFGPGTRLTVT.

V is TRBV7-8 and J is TRBJ2-5; D perhaps matches TRBD1 (6 bases). The germline V gene encodes CDR1 SGHVS and CDR2 FQNEAQ. V gave up 2 bases and J gave up 3 bases, with 13 bases separating them. The CDR3 runs to 15 residues. CDR3 in DNA: TGTGCCAGCAGCTTAAGCGGACAGTCGAAAGAGACCCAGTACTTC. Protein sequence: CASSLSGQSKETQYF.

This clone has a handful of counts. The germline gene is not matched at one end of the junction; a read error may be the cause. The V gene is TRBV5-1, the J gene TRBJ2-3; 10 nucleotides agree with TRBD2. This CDR3 has 16 residues. Germline loops: CDR1 SGHRS, CDR2 YFSETQ. The chain's CDR3 is CASSLASGSSTDTQYF. DNA of the CDR3: TGCGCCAGCAGCTTAGCTAGCGGGAGTAGCACCGATACGCAGTATTTT.